The subject of this entry is one T cell receptor beta chain. Amplified TCR beta CDR3 regions derived from RNA transcripts. An initial round of RT-PCR targeting the TCR CDR3 relied on the HTBI primer set. A single record per CDR3 protein comes from TCRdb applying MiXCR to the multiplex PCR reads. The sample consists of some 400,000 distinct CDR3 sequences, roughly 13% of them appearing once. The data were taken from a study of T cells in Graves' hyperthyroidism and ophthalmopathy. This CDR3 is 14 amino acids long. CDR1 and CDR2 (germline): SGHRS, YFSETQ. Trimming took off 5 bases at V and 5 bases at J, with 16 bases between the two ends.

This clonotype originated in a man aged 25 to 40 with Graves' hyperthyroidism that later progressed to Graves' ophthalmopathy. The source material was blood. V and J are TRBV5-1 and TRBJ2-5; D remains unclear. DNA of the CDR3: TGCGCCAGCAGAGGCGGTAATTCTTTGGAGACCCAGTACTTC. Amino acid sequence: CASRGGNSLETQYF.